These T cell receptor beta chains were read from a single sample in a study of blood T cells in healthy people across ages. One entry per CDR3 protein results from TCRdb running MiXCR on the 5' RACE reads. The repertoire holds fewer than 1,200,000 distinct CDR3 sequences, with under 30% as singletons. The same sample was also used in a study of T cells of mothers and their children.

The sequenced sample was blood. These receptors were collected from a girl aged 2-10 years in good health. CDR3s include the opening cysteine and the closing phenylalanine or tryptophan. D genes are given only for firm matches. Clone size, where shown, is once, few, many, or a class for clones that have expanded.

size,D,J,V,DNA,CDR3
few,-,TRBJ2-7,TRBV4-1,TGCGCCAGCAGCCGAAATACCGGGAGTGGAAGCGAGCAGTACTTC,CASSRNTGSGSEQYF
-,TRBD2,TRBJ2-5,TRBV15,TGTGCCACCAGCAGAGATATGGGCGTGGGGACTAGCAAGTTCTTC,CATSRDMGVGTSKFF
-,TRBD2,TRBJ2-3,TRBV6-6,TGTGCCGGCAGTTGGCTAGCGGGGGCAGATACGCAGTATTTT,CAGSWLAGADTQYF
-,-,TRBJ2-7,TRBV11-2,TGTGCCAGCAGCTTAGATTGGGGACTTGTCTACGAGCAGTACTTC,CASSLDWGLVYEQYF
few,TRBD1,TRBJ2-5,TRBV7-8,TGTGCCAGCAGCCTAAAGGGCCCGGGACAGGGGGCGCCGATCCAAGAGACCCAGTACTTC,CASSLKGPGQGAPIQETQYF
many,TRBD2,TRBJ2-5,TRBV5-8,TGTGCCAGCAGCTTAGTCGGGGGGTTCCGGGAGACCCAGTACTTC,CASSLVGGFRETQYF
few,-,TRBJ2-2,TRBV6-5,TGTGCCAGCAGCGGGGTCCTAGGAAGAAACGGGGAGCTGTTTTTT,CASSGVLGRNGELFF
-,-,TRBJ2-3,TRBV27,TGTGCCAGCAGAGATGAGACTGATCCTAGCACAGATACGCAGTATTTT,CASRDETDPSTDTQYF
few,-,TRBJ1-2,TRBV2,TGTGCCAGCCCAGGGCTTAATGGCTACACCTTC,CASPGLNGYTF
few,-,TRBJ2-3,TRBV2,TGTGCCAGCAGTTGGGACTCCGATACGCAGTATTTT,CASSWDSDTQYF
few,-,TRBJ1-5,TRBV12-3/TRBV12-4,TGTGCCAGCAGTTCGCGGACAGATTATCAGCCCCAGCATTTT,CASSSRTDYQPQHF
few,TRBD2,TRBJ2-7,TRBV20-1,TGCAGTGGAGTTCGGACTAGCGCGTACGAGCAGTACTTC,CSGVRTSAYEQYF
few,TRBD1,TRBJ1-6,TRBV10-3,TGTGCCGCCGAGGACAGGGGGCTAAATTCACCCCTCCACTTT,CAAEDRGLNSPLHF
few,TRBD2,TRBJ2-7,TRBV7-2,TGTGCCAGCAGCGTAGCGGGGGGGCTTTTCCCCGAGCAGTACTTC,CASSVAGGLFPEQYF
-,TRBD1,TRBJ2-3,TRBV6-4,TGTGCCAGCAGCCGGACAGGGGGGGACACAGATACGCAGTATTTT,CASSRTGGDTDTQYF
many,-,TRBJ1-2,TRBV6-5,TGTGCCAGCAGTTACTCGGTACAGGTTGCCAACTATGGCTACACCTTC,CASSYSVQVANYGYTF
-,TRBD2,TRBJ2-1,TRBV12-3/TRBV12-4,TGTGCCAGCAGAGCGACTAGCGGTGGGGGAAGTTCCTACAATGAGCAGTTCTTC,CASRATSGGGSSYNEQFF
few,-,TRBJ2-2,TRBV10-3,TGTGCCATCAGTGAGACCACTACGAACACCGGGGAGCTGTTTTTT,CAISETTTNTGELFF
few,TRBD2,TRBJ2-5,TRBV20-1,TGCAGTGCTAGAGATCCGGGGCTAGCGGGGGGGATACAAGAGACCCAGTACTTC,CSARDPGLAGGIQETQYF
once,TRBD2,TRBJ2-7,TRBV7-2,TGTGCCAGCAGCTACGAACTAGCGGGCCTTACCTACGAGCAGTACTTC,CASSYELAGLTYEQYF
-,-,TRBJ2-4,TRBV7-2,TGTGCCAGCAGCTTAGCGCAGATAGCCAAAAACATTCAGTACTTC,CASSLAQIAKNIQYF
-,TRBD1,TRBJ2-7,TRBV4-1,TGCGCCAGCAGCCAAGAGGACAGGGTCAGCGTCGACGAGCAGTACTTC,CASSQEDRVSVDEQYF
few,TRBD2,TRBJ2-1,TRBV4-2,TGTGCCAGCAGCGAGAGTACTAGCGGGGGACTTCCTGAGCAGTTCTTC,CASSESTSGGLPEQFF
-,-,TRBJ1-4,TRBV6-5,TGTGCCAGCAGCCTGGGAGGGGTTGGGGAAAAACTGTTTTTT,CASSLGGVGEKLFF
-,-,TRBJ1-2,TRBV4-2,TGTGCCAGCAGCCAAACCATCCTACTGACGGGCTACACCTTC,CASSQTILLTGYTF
-,-,TRBJ2-3,TRBV6-6,TGTGCCAGCACCCTAGCTCAGCGCACAGATACGCAGTATTTT,CASTLAQRTDTQYF
-,-,TRBJ2-7,TRBV7-3,TGTGCCAGCAGCTTAAGAGGGGTGAGCTCCTACGAGCAGTACTTC,CASSLRGVSSYEQYF
-,TRBD2,TRBJ2-7,TRBV20-1,TGCAGTGCTAGTCCGACTAGCGACTACGAGCAGTACTTC,CSASPTSDYEQYF
-,-,TRBJ1-1,TRBV19,TGTGCCAGTAGTACCTACGGCATAACAGGGAGGCGAGCTTTCTTT,CASSTYGITGRRAFF
many,-,TRBJ1-1,TRBV12-3/TRBV12-4,TGTGCCAGCAGTTTGGGGCTGTTGGCTTTCTTT,CASSLGLLAFF